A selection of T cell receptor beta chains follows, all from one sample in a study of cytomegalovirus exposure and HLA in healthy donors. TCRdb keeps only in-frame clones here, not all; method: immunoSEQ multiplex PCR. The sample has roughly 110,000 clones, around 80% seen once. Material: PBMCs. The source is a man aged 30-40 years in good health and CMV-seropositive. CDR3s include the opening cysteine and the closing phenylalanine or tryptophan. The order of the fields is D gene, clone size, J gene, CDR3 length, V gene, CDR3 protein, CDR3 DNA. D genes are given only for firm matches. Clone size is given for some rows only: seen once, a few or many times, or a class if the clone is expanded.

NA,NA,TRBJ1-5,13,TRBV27,CASSYFSNQPQHF,TGTGCCAGCAGTTACTTTAGCAATCAGCCCCAGCATTTT
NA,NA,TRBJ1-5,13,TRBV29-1,CSVSGPSGQPQHF,TGCAGCGTTTCCGGGCCCTCGGGGCAGCCCCAGCATTTT
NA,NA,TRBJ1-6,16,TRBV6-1,CASSEMQGPYNSPLHF,TGTGCCAGCAGTGAAATGCAGGGTCCGTATAATTCACCCCTCCACTTT
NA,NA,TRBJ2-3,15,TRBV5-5,CASSLFSVNRDTQYF,TGTGCCAGCAGCCTCTTCTCGGTTAACAGAGATACGCAGTATTTT
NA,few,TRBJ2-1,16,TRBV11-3,CASSPRFGRVGNEQFF,TGTGCCAGCAGCCCCCGGTTCGGTCGCGTCGGGAATGAGCAGTTCTTC
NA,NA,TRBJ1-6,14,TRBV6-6,CASRRDSYNSPLHF,TGTGCCAGCAGACGCGACAGTTATAATTCACCCCTCCACTTT
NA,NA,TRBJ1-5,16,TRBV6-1,CASSEQGIGINQPQHF,TGTGCCAGCAGTGAACAGGGTATTGGAATCAATCAGCCCCAGCATTTT
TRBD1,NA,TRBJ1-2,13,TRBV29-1,CSVGQGGGYGYTF,TGCAGCGTTGGACAGGGCGGAGGCTATGGCTACACCTTC
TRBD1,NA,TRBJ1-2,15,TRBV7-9,CASSLGTGRLHGYTF,TGTGCCAGCAGCTTAGGGACAGGGAGACTCCATGGCTACACCTTC
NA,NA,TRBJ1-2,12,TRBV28,CASSVQNYGYTF,TGTGCCAGCAGCGTACAGAACTATGGCTACACCTTC
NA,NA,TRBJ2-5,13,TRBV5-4,CASSTSRGETQYF,TGTGCCAGCAGCACCTCTAGGGGGGAGACCCAGTACTTC
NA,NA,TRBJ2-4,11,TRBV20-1,CSVGLADIQYF,TGCAGTGTTGGTCTTGCGGACATTCAGTACTTC
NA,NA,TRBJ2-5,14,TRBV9,CASSVVAYQETQYF,TGTGCCAGCAGCGTAGTAGCGTACCAAGAGACCCAGTACTTC
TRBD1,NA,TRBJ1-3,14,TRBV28,CASITRGFGNTIYF,TGTGCCAGCATTACCAGGGGGTTCGGAAACACCATATATTTT
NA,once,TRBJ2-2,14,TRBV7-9,CASSLWQNTGELFF,TGTGCCAGCAGCTTATGGCAAAACACCGGGGAGCTGTTTTTT
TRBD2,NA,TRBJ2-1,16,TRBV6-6,CASSPPLREVYNEQFF,TGTGCCAGCAGTCCCCCCTTGCGGGAGGTCTACAATGAGCAGTTCTTC
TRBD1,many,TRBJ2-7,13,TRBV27,CASSSTGASEQYF,TGTGCCAGCAGTTCCACAGGGGCTTCCGAGCAGTACTTC
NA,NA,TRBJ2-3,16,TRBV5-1,CASSLGANHAADTQYF,TGCGCCAGCAGCTTGGGTGCTAACCATGCTGCTGATACGCAGTATTTT
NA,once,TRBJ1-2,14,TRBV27,CASSDHREGYGYTF,TGTGCCAGCAGCGATCACAGGGAAGGCTATGGCTACACCTTC
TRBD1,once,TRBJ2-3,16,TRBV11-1,CASSLRQGGGTDTQYF,TGTGCCAGCAGCCTCCGACAGGGTGGGGGCACAGATACGCAGTATTTT
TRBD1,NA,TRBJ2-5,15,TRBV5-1,CASSLAGQGVETQYF,TGCGCCAGCAGCTTGGCAGGACAGGGAGTTGAGACCCAGTACTTC
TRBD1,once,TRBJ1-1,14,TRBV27,CASTRDRGGSEAFF,TGTGCCAGCACCAGAGACAGGGGTGGGTCTGAAGCTTTCTTT
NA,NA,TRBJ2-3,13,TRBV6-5,CASSYGRTDTQYF,TGTGCCAGCAGTTACGGGCGCACAGATACGCAGTATTTT
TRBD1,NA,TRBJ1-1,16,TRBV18,CASSPGQGRPSTEAFF,TGTGCCAGCTCGCCGGGACAGGGTCGCCCCAGCACTGAAGCTTTCTTT
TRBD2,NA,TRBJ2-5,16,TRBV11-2,CASSLGAGGPGETQYF,TGTGCCAGCAGCTTAGGAGCGGGGGGGCCGGGAGAGACCCAGTACTTC
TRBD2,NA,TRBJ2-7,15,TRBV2,CASRGLAVTSYEQYF,TGTGCCAGCAGGGGACTAGCGGTGACATCCTACGAGCAGTACTTC
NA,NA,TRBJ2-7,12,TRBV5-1,CASSQDSFEQYF,TGCGCCAGCAGCCAAGACAGTTTCGAGCAGTACTTC
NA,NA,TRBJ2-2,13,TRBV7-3,CASSLAWGGELFF,TGTGCCAGCAGCCTAGCCTGGGGCGGGGAGCTGTTTTTT
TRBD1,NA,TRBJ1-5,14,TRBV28,CASRGDRANQPQHF,TGTGCCAGCAGGGGGGACAGGGCTAATCAGCCCCAGCATTTT
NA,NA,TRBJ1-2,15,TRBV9,CASSVASGGNYGYTF,TGTGCCAGCAGCGTAGCTTCAGGAGGGAACTATGGCTACACCTTC
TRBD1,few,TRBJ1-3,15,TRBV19,CASDRGLNSGNTIYF,TGTGCCAGCGACAGGGGGCTAAACTCTGGAAACACCATATATTTT
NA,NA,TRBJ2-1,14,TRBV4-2,CASSLAGPLNEQFF,TGTGCCAGCAGCCTGGCGGGTCCCCTTAATGAGCAGTTCTTC
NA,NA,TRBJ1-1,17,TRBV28,CASSLSPGTSMNTEAFF,TGTGCCAGCAGTTTATCTCCAGGTACGTCTATGAACACTGAAGCTTTCTTT
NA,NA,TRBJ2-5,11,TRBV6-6,CASGVGETQYF,TGTGCCAGCGGAGTAGGAGAGACCCAGTACTTC
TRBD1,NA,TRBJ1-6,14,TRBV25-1,CASRGRRQGSPLHF,TGTGCCAGCAGAGGAAGAAGACAGGGGTCACCCCTCCACTTT
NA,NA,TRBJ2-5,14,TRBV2,CASSVGGRGETQYF,TGTGCCAGCAGTGTCGGCGGACGGGGGGAGACCCAGTACTTC
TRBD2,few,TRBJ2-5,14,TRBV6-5,CASSSQTSDETQYF,TGTGCCAGCAGTTCGCAGACTAGCGATGAGACCCAGTACTTC
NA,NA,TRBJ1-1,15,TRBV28,CASSTHRRGGTEAFF,TGTGCCAGCTCAACACATCGGAGGGGGGGCACTGAAGCTTTCTTT
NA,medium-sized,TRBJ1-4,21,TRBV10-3,CAISESIPGEGVDTTNEKLFF,TGTGCCATCAGTGAGTCGATTCCGGGCGAGGGTGTTGACACAACTAATGAAAAACTGTTTTTT
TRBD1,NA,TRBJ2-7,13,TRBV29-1,CSVREGQIYEQYF,TGCAGCGTGCGAGAGGGACAGATCTACGAGCAGTACTTC
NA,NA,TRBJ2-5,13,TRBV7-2,CASSLLGEETQYF,TGTGCCAGCAGCTTACTAGGGGAAGAGACCCAGTACTTC
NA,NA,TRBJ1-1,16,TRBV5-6,CASSLAPTELNTEAFF,TGTGCCAGCAGCTTGGCCCCGACAGAGTTGAACACTGAAGCTTTCTTT
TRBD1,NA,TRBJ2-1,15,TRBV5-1,CASSYSGQGDREQFF,TGCGCCAGCAGCTATTCGGGACAGGGGGACCGTGAGCAGTTCTTC
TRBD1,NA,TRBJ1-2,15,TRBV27,CASSFLDGTGNGYTF,TGTGCCAGCAGTTTTTTGGACGGGACAGGGAACGGCTACACCTTC
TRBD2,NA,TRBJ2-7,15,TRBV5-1,CASSLQWGLTYEQYF,TGCGCCAGCAGCTTACAGTGGGGACTAACCTACGAGCAGTACTTC
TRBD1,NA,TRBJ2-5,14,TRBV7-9,CASSVTGGWETQYF,TGTGCCAGCAGCGTAACAGGGGGATGGGAGACCCAGTACTTC
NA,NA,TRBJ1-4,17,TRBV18,CASSPQDVIATNEKLFF,TGTGCCAGCTCACCCCAGGATGTGATTGCAACTAATGAAAAACTGTTTTTT
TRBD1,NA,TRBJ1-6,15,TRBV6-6,CASSSQGDYNSPLHF,TGTGCCAGCAGTTCCCAGGGGGATTATAATTCACCCCTCCACTTT
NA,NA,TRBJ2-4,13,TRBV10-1,CASSGPGQSIQYF,TGCGCCAGCAGTGGACCGGGACAAAGCATTCAGTACTTC
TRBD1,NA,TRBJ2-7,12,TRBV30,CACAQGVHEQYF,TGTGCCTGTGCCCAGGGGGTTCACGAGCAGTACTTC
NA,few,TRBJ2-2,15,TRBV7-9,CASRGGLLFTGELFF,TGTGCCAGCAGGGGGGGGCTCCTATTCACCGGGGAGCTGTTTTTT
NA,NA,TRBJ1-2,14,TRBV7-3,CASSLNSGDYGYTF,TGTGCCAGCAGCTTAAACAGTGGCGACTATGGCTACACCTTC
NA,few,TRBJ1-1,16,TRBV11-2,CASSLEFRAAVSEAFF,TGTGCCAGCAGCTTAGAATTCAGGGCGGCGGTTTCTGAAGCTTTCTTT
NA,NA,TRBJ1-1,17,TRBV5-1,CASSSRGGGFMNTEAFF,TGCGCCAGCAGCTCCAGGGGAGGGGGGTTCATGAACACTGAAGCTTTCTTT
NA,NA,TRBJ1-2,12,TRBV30,CAWKGANYGYTF,TGTGCCTGGAAAGGGGCTAACTATGGCTACACCTTC
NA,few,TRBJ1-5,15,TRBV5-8,CASSFQGYSNQPQHF,TGTGCCAGCAGCTTTCAGGGGTATAGCAATCAGCCCCAGCATTTT
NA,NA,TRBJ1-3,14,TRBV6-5,CASSLLGLGNTIYF,TGTGCCAGCAGTTTGTTGGGCCTTGGAAACACCATATATTTT